This TCR beta chain was found in a study of Graves' ophthalmopathy and Graves' hyperthyroidism. Study findings and constraints: Its predictions of ophthalmopathy progression gave the model around 71% sensitivity and approximately 72% specificity. A 13-signature model separated ophthalmopathy from stable hyperthyroidism, reaching about 88% sensitivity and roughly 82% specificity cross-validated. In blood appeared most of the expanded thyroid clonotypes whose frequency exceeded 0.001.

The V end lost 4 bases, the J end lost 3 bases, and 16 bases lay between the germline ends. The CDR3 spans 15 residues. Germline V gene lookup returns CDR1 WSHSY and CDR2 SAAADI. Turning to this clonotype: The antigen remains undetermined.

Hyperthyroidism patients had new diagnoses, durations under 2 months, and ages of 18 to 65. As the template, RNA transcripts were used to amplify TCR beta CDR3 regions. RT-PCR with HTBI primers came first, then second-round multiplex PCR. TCRdb re-called the multiplex PCR reads with MiXCR, one entry per CDR3 protein. The sample yields around 590,000 distinct CDR3 sequences, under 40% seen once. Sample: peripheral blood or thyroid tissue (not recorded which). This chain connects TRBV10-2 to TRBJ2-7, with D possibly TRBD2 on 5 matching bases. The TCR sequence derives from an adult man with Graves' hyperthyroidism. The CDR3 is CASSAGRGSGYEQYF. The CDR3 DNA sequence: TGCGCCAGCAGTGCTGGAAGAGGGTCAGGCTACGAGCAGTACTTC.